This entry concerns a single T cell receptor beta chain. Its antigen is still unknown. Germline CDR1 reads MNHEY; CDR2 reads SMNVEV (reference sequence). This CDR3 has 13 residues. J gave up 7 bases and V 6 bases, and 5 bases lay outside the gene matches. Amplification used 60 Vbeta primers and 13 Jbeta primers. Sequenced by immunoSEQ multiplex PCR; TCRdb stores in-frame clones only, minus some. The sample lists about 80,000 clones; over 60% were seen once. The data belong to a study of cytomegalovirus exposure and HLA in healthy donors. Study results and limitations: Sequencing depth across donors, presence/absence analyses assumed, was roughly uniform. Across donors, most TCRs were seen rarely, yet some public ones were widespread. In a later analysis, a missense DCLRE1C variant was linked to TCR beta V- and J-gene trimming.

This sequence was found in a male donor in good health and CMV-seropositive. The gene calls are TRBV27 and TRBJ1-2; TRBD1 matches 10 bases. The material sequenced was PBMCs. The CDR3 reads CASRGQGWGGYTF. CDR3 bases: TGTGCCAGCAGGGGACAGGGGTGGGGTGGCTACACCTTC.